The present T cell receptor beta chain was sequenced within a study of technical replicates of blood from a handful of donors. Losses at the gene ends were 3 bases for V and 1 base for J; bases not matched to a gene: 0. The CDR3 extends over 14 amino acids. Germline V gene lookup returns CDR1 SNHLY and CDR2 FYNNEI. The data were produced by immunoSEQ multiplex PCR, yet TCRdb's version contains in-frame clones alone and is incomplete. The table includes approximately 77,000 clones, approximately 94% detected once. Sequences were obtained from T cells isolated from PBMCs. The V call is TRBV2, the J call TRBJ1-2; 9 nucleotides align to TRBD1. This TCR was recovered from a human donor in good health. CDR3 residues: CASSEDRGNYGYTF. The CDR3 DNA reads as TGTGCCAGCAGTGAGGACAGGGGTAACTATGGCTACACCTTC.